The rows below give T cell receptor beta chains drawn from one sample of a study of blood T cell repertoires in COVID-19. Repertoires were generated with immunoSEQ multiplex PCR, while TCRdb's copy carries only in-frame clones and drops some. The repertoire consists of roughly 180,000 clones, with approximately 77% occurring once and the leading ten covering around 18%. The sample was PBMCs or T cells enriched from blood (not recorded which). The source of these receptors is a man aged 55-75 years who had recovered from COVID-19. CDR3s include the opening cysteine and the closing phenylalanine or tryptophan. The order of the fields is CDR3 protein, CDR3 DNA, V gene, clone size, J gene, D gene. D genes are given only for firm matches. Not all rows give a size; the values are once, few, many and, for expanded clones, a class.

CDR3 protein: CASSLDGTSYNEQFF; CDR3 DNA: TGTGCCAGCAGCTTAGACGGGACTAGCTACAATGAGCAGTTCTTC; V gene: TRBV11-2; clone size: many; J gene: TRBJ2-1; D gene: TRBD2
CDR3 protein: CASSNQGTSSYEQYF; CDR3 DNA: TGTGCCAGTAGCAACCAAGGGACATCTTCCTACGAGCAGTACTTC; V gene: TRBV19; clone size: once; J gene: TRBJ2-7; D gene: .
CDR3 protein: CASSPEIFSTYEQYF; CDR3 DNA: TGTGCCAGCAGCCCCGAGATATTCTCCACCTACGAGCAGTACTTC; V gene: TRBV9; clone size: .; J gene: TRBJ2-7; D gene: .
CDR3 protein: CAWNKGQDNTEAFF; CDR3 DNA: TGTGCCTGGAACAAGGGACAGGACAACACTGAAGCTTTCTTT; V gene: TRBV30; clone size: once; J gene: TRBJ1-1; D gene: TRBD1
CDR3 protein: CAIERGPTYNEQFF; CDR3 DNA: TGTGCCATCGAAAGGGGGCCCACCTACAATGAGCAGTTCTTC; V gene: TRBV7-9; clone size: once; J gene: TRBJ2-1; D gene: TRBD1
CDR3 protein: CASSMGQNSNQPQHF; CDR3 DNA: TGTGCCAGTAGTATGGGACAGAATAGCAATCAGCCCCAGCATTTT; V gene: TRBV19; clone size: .; J gene: TRBJ1-5; D gene: TRBD1
CDR3 protein: CASSPAIYNSPLHF; CDR3 DNA: TGTGCCAGCAGCCCCGCGATTTATAATTCACCCCTCCACTTT; V gene: TRBV3-1/TRBV3-2; clone size: .; J gene: TRBJ1-6; D gene: .
CDR3 protein: CASKSGSQSSGNTIYF; CDR3 DNA: TGTGCCAGCAAGTCGGGTTCGCAGAGCTCTGGAAACACCATATATTTT; V gene: TRBV2; clone size: .; J gene: TRBJ1-3; D gene: .
CDR3 protein: CSVGQGNTDTQYF; CDR3 DNA: TGCAGCGTGGGACAGGGTAACACAGATACGCAGTATTTT; V gene: TRBV29-1; clone size: .; J gene: TRBJ2-3; D gene: TRBD1
CDR3 protein: CASSPWGVSYEQYF; CDR3 DNA: TGTGCCAGCAGCCCCTGGGGGGTCTCCTACGAGCAGTACTTC; V gene: TRBV9; clone size: .; J gene: TRBJ2-7; D gene: .
CDR3 protein: CASSIDLRDYEQYF; CDR3 DNA: TGTGCCAGTAGTATAGATCTTCGAGACTACGAGCAGTACTTC; V gene: TRBV19; clone size: .; J gene: TRBJ2-7; D gene: .
CDR3 protein: CASSIGGGNTEAFF; CDR3 DNA: TGTGCCAGCAGCATCGGAGGGGGCAACACTGAAGCTTTCTTT; V gene: TRBV7-3; clone size: .; J gene: TRBJ1-1; D gene: TRBD1
CDR3 protein: CASSAGQVIQPQHF; CDR3 DNA: TGTGCCAGTAGTGCAGGACAGGTAATTCAGCCCCAGCATTTT; V gene: TRBV19; clone size: few; J gene: TRBJ1-5; D gene: TRBD1
CDR3 protein: CASSYQPRQILNEQFF; CDR3 DNA: TGTGCCAGCAGTTACCAGCCCCGACAGATTCTCAATGAGCAGTTCTTC; V gene: TRBV6-5; clone size: .; J gene: TRBJ2-1; D gene: .
CDR3 protein: CASSVGQLTEAFF; CDR3 DNA: TGTGCCAGTAGTGTGGGGCAGCTCACTGAAGCTTTCTTT; V gene: TRBV19; clone size: .; J gene: TRBJ1-1; D gene: .
CDR3 protein: CASSLALGANTEAFF; CDR3 DNA: TGTGCCAGCAGCTTAGCGCTGGGGGCGAACACTGAAGCTTTCTTT; V gene: TRBV7-8; clone size: once; J gene: TRBJ1-1; D gene: .
CDR3 protein: CASSTTGTDAYEQYF; CDR3 DNA: TGTGCCAGTAGTACAACCGGGACAGATGCATACGAGCAGTACTTC; V gene: TRBV19; clone size: .; J gene: TRBJ2-7; D gene: TRBD1
CDR3 protein: CASRSAQVYEQYF; CDR3 DNA: TGTGCCAGCAGGTCCGCACAGGTCTACGAGCAGTACTTC; V gene: TRBV6-5; clone size: .; J gene: TRBJ2-7; D gene: .
CDR3 protein: CASRAYNEQFF; CDR3 DNA: TGTGCCAGTAGAGCTTACAATGAGCAGTTCTTC; V gene: TRBV19; clone size: .; J gene: TRBJ2-1; D gene: .
CDR3 protein: CASSASGIHGEKLFF; CDR3 DNA: TGTGCCAGCAGTGCGTCGGGGATTCATGGTGAAAAACTGTTTTTT; V gene: TRBV28; clone size: once; J gene: TRBJ1-4; D gene: .
CDR3 protein: CASSYSGGPGNSPLHF; CDR3 DNA: TGCGCCAGCAGCTATTCGGGGGGGCCCGGTAATTCACCCCTCCACTTT; V gene: TRBV5-1; clone size: .; J gene: TRBJ1-6; D gene: .
CDR3 protein: CASSLYTGHFFYGYTF; CDR3 DNA: TGTGCCAGCAGCTTGTATACGGGACACTTCTTCTATGGCTACACCTTC; V gene: TRBV7-9; clone size: .; J gene: TRBJ1-2; D gene: .
CDR3 protein: CASRETGAGASYEQYF; CDR3 DNA: TGTGCCAGCAGGGAGACAGGGGCTGGGGCTTCCTACGAGCAGTACTTC; V gene: TRBV3-1/TRBV3-2; clone size: .; J gene: TRBJ2-7; D gene: TRBD1
CDR3 protein: CASSSFEGVKAFF; CDR3 DNA: TGTGCCAGCAGCTCCTTTGAGGGGGTGAAAGCTTTCTTT; V gene: TRBV13; clone size: .; J gene: TRBJ1-1; D gene: .
CDR3 protein: CASTPGTGGNEQFF; CDR3 DNA: TGCGCCAGCACGCCCGGGACAGGGGGAAATGAGCAGTTCTTC; V gene: TRBV5-1; clone size: .; J gene: TRBJ2-1; D gene: TRBD1
CDR3 protein: CASSLALYSNQPQHF; CDR3 DNA: TGTGCCAGCAGCTTGGCCCTGTATAGCAATCAGCCCCAGCATTTT; V gene: TRBV5-8; clone size: once; J gene: TRBJ1-5; D gene: .
CDR3 protein: CASSLWTGSDTQYF; CDR3 DNA: TGTGCCAGCAGCCTTTGGACAGGGTCGGATACGCAGTATTTT; V gene: TRBV14; clone size: once; J gene: TRBJ2-3; D gene: TRBD1
CDR3 protein: CASKLAGPNEQFF; CDR3 DNA: TGTGCCAGTAAACTAGCGGGACCAAATGAGCAGTTCTTC; V gene: TRBV19; clone size: few; J gene: TRBJ2-1; D gene: TRBD2
CDR3 protein: CASSPPLAGTGELFF; CDR3 DNA: TGTGCCAGCTCACCACCGCTAGCGGGGACCGGGGAGCTGTTTTTT; V gene: TRBV18; clone size: .; J gene: TRBJ2-2; D gene: TRBD2
CDR3 protein: CASSLGLAVVQETQYF; CDR3 DNA: TGTGCCAGCAGCTTAGGGCTAGCAGTAGTACAAGAGACCCAGTACTTC; V gene: TRBV7-9; clone size: .; J gene: TRBJ2-5; D gene: .
CDR3 protein: CASSKTSNNQPQHF; CDR3 DNA: TGTGCCAGCAGCAAGACAAGCAACAATCAGCCCCAGCATTTT; V gene: TRBV7-8; clone size: .; J gene: TRBJ1-5; D gene: .
CDR3 protein: CASSIDITGRGSTDTQYF; CDR3 DNA: TGTGCCAGTAGTATAGATATAACCGGCCGGGGGAGCACAGATACGCAGTATTTT; V gene: TRBV19; clone size: .; J gene: TRBJ2-3; D gene: .
CDR3 protein: CASSLAGTGDTDTQYF; CDR3 DNA: TGTGCCAGCAGCTTAGCCGGGACAGGGGACACAGATACGCAGTATTTT; V gene: TRBV7-6; clone size: .; J gene: TRBJ2-3; D gene: TRBD1
CDR3 protein: CASSPTDRGNYGYTF; CDR3 DNA: TGTGCCAGCTCACCTACCGACAGGGGGAACTATGGCTACACCTTC; V gene: TRBV18; clone size: .; J gene: TRBJ1-2; D gene: TRBD1
CDR3 protein: CASSGQINSNQPQHF; CDR3 DNA: TGTGCCAGCTCGGGACAGATCAATAGCAATCAGCCCCAGCATTTT; V gene: TRBV5-8; clone size: .; J gene: TRBJ1-5; D gene: TRBD1
CDR3 protein: CASSYRGQGGGYGYTF; CDR3 DNA: TGTGCCAGCAGTTACCGGGGACAGGGGGGAGGCTATGGCTACACCTTC; V gene: TRBV6-5; clone size: .; J gene: TRBJ1-2; D gene: TRBD1
CDR3 protein: CASSPLSSGSITGELFF; CDR3 DNA: TGTGCCAGCTCACCTCTGTCTAGCGGGAGTATCACCGGGGAGCTGTTTTTT; V gene: TRBV18; clone size: .; J gene: TRBJ2-2; D gene: TRBD2
CDR3 protein: CASSIGSSSYEQYF; CDR3 DNA: TGTGCCAGTAGTATCGGGTCTAGCTCCTACGAGCAGTACTTC; V gene: TRBV19; clone size: once; J gene: TRBJ2-7; D gene: .
CDR3 protein: CAWSVHRGSKQFF; CDR3 DNA: TGTGCCTGGAGTGTACACAGGGGATCAAAGCAGTTCTTC; V gene: TRBV30; clone size: .; J gene: TRBJ2-1; D gene: TRBD1
CDR3 protein: CASSFQTTPRASPLHF; CDR3 DNA: TGTGCCAGCAGTTTCCAGACTACTCCCCGGGCCTCACCCCTCCACTTT; V gene: TRBV6-5; clone size: .; J gene: TRBJ1-6; D gene: .
CDR3 protein: CSGQDDRRRVAFF; CDR3 DNA: TGCAGCGGGCAGGACGACCGACGGCGGGTTGCTTTCTTT; V gene: TRBV29-1; clone size: .; J gene: TRBJ1-1; D gene: .
CDR3 protein: CASIPSGGNEQFF; CDR3 DNA: TGTGCCAGCATCCCGAGCGGGGGGAATGAGCAGTTCTTC; V gene: TRBV7-9; clone size: .; J gene: TRBJ2-1; D gene: TRBD2
CDR3 protein: CASSSGPGQIYNEQFF; CDR3 DNA: TGCGCCAGCAGCTCCGGACCGGGACAGATCTACAATGAGCAGTTCTTC; V gene: TRBV5-1; clone size: .; J gene: TRBJ2-1; D gene: TRBD1
CDR3 protein: CAIKLGQDEQFF; CDR3 DNA: TGTGCCATCAAGCTGGGACAGGATGAGCAGTTCTTC; V gene: TRBV10-3; clone size: .; J gene: TRBJ2-1; D gene: TRBD1